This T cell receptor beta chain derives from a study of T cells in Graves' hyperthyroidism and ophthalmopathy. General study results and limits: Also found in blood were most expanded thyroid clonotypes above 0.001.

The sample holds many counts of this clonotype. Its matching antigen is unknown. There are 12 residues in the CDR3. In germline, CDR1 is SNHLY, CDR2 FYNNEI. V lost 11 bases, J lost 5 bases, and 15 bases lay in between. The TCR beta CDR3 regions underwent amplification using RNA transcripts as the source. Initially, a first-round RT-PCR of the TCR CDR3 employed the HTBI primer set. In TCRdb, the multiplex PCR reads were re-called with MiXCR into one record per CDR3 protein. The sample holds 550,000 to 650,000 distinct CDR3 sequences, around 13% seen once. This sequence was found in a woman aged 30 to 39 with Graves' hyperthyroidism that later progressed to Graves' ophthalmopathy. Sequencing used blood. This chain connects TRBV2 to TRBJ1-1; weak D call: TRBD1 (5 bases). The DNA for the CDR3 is TGTGCCTTCTGGAGTGGGGGAACTGAAGCTTTCTTT. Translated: CAFWSGGTEAFF.